The present TCR beta chain was sequenced within a study of blood T cell repertoires in COVID-19. Turning to the study itself: PBMCs, B-cell-depleted T cells, or T cells were the source of the cDNA or gDNA that made up the material.

Authors' methods: Estimation of nucleated cell counts relied on the amplification of reference gene primers. The repertoire was sequenced with immunoSEQ multiplex PCR; TCRdb's copy has only in-frame clones and lacks some. V, J and clone size are those of that table, while D and trimming were read from the DNA. Of under 250,000 clones listed, over 70% are singletons. This CDR3 contains 15 residues. Trimming cost V 4 bases and J 6 bases; bases outside gene matches: 7. Looked up from germline, CDR1 is KGHDR and CDR2 is SFDVKD. Sequences were obtained from peripheral blood. The chain recombines TRBV24-1 with TRBJ2-2; the match to TRBD2 covers 7 bases. The origin of this receptor is a woman in her 70s with acute or convalescent COVID-19. CDR3 coding DNA: TGTGCCACCAGTGACTGGGGGACTACCCCCGGGGAGCTGTTTTTT. Amino acid sequence: CATSDWGTTPGELFF.